This TCR beta chain was retrieved from a study of cytomegalovirus exposure and HLA in healthy donors. Study context: Genotyping showed about 80% of 398 donors falling in the Caucasian-associated ancestry cluster.

Healthy individuals who donated bone marrow served as the donors. Both 60 Vbeta primers and 13 Jbeta primers went into the PCR. Assay used: immunoSEQ multiplex PCR; TCRdb lists only in-frame clones, some missing. Recorded here are 20,000 to 25,000 clones; the top ten clones represent around 17%. The source of this sequence is a male donor in good health and CMV-seropositive. The material sequenced was PBMCs.

CDR3 coding DNA: TGTGCCAGCAGATCCAGACAGGGAGTGGAGTACGAGCAGTACTTC. It encodes CASRSRQGVEYEQYF. This rearrangement joins TRBV11-3 to TRBJ2-7, with 7 nucleotides matching TRBD1. The V gene end was trimmed by 6 bases and the J gene end by 4 bases; junction bases not matched to a gene: 12. Per the germline V gene, CDR1 is SGHNT and CDR2 is YENEEA. CDR3 length: 15 residues. Using reference TRBV11-3 and TRBJ2-7 for the parts outside the CDR3, the full variable domain is EAGVVQSPRYKIIEKKQPVAFWCNPISGHNTLYWYLQNLGQGPELLIRYENEEAVDDSQLPKDRFSAERLKGVDSTLKIQPAELGDSAVYLCASRSRQGVEYEQYFGPGTRLTVT.